This paragraph reports one T cell receptor beta chain. Its antigen is not known. The data belong to a study of a mutant IDH1 vaccine in newly diagnosed glioma. Whole-study context: Eight vaccine doses were administered to patients at weeks 1, 3, 5, 7, 11, 15, 19 and 23. Once 4-6 weeks had passed after radiotherapy alone, vaccination started, or it started with temozolomide cycles. Those enrolled had earlier been treated with radiotherapy, temozolomide, or both, mostly both.

Sequencing used immunoSEQ multiplex PCR; TCRdb keeps in-frame clones, though not all of them. The table records around 56,000 clones, roughly 82% of them present only once. Regarding time point: week 5, during vaccination. Every vaccine dose comprised 300 ug of mutant IDH1 20-mer peptide plus topical imiquimod. Donors' newly diagnosed IDH1-mutant WHO grade 3 or 4 astrocytomas lacked nuclear ATRX. This TCR was sampled from a woman younger than 30 with glioma. Some clones in this sample may be carry-over from other donors' samples. Specimen: PBMCs, collected from a glioma patient whose treatment included an IDH1 peptide vaccine.

CDR3 amino acids: CASRDRWSYEQYF. The CDR3 region has the DNA TGTGCCAGCAGGGATCGGTGGTCCTACGAGCAGTACTTC. This sequence joins TRBV2 and TRBJ2-7; no definite D call. This CDR3 is built from 13 residues. Per the germline V gene, CDR1 is SNHLY and CDR2 is FYNNEI. V lost 6 bases and J lost 1, with 10 bases in between. The whole variable domain, remainder taken from reference TRBV2 and TRBJ2-7, is EPEVTQTPSHQVTQMGQEVILRCVPISNHLYFYWYRQILGQKVEFLVSFYNNEISEKSEIFDDQFSVERPDGSNFTLKIRSTKLEDSAMYFCASRDRWSYEQYFGPGTRLTVT.